The clone carrying this TCR beta chain was seen repeatedly, ten times or more. Its antigen is currently unknown. Germline CDR1 reads ENHRY; CDR2 reads SYGVKD. The V gene lost 0 bases and the J gene lost 3 bases, with 6 bases spanning the gap. The CDR3 covers 13 residues. Other autoimmune diseases, uncontrolled infections, pregnancy or lactation led to the exclusion of patients. Serum thyroxine and TRAb, along with clinical symptoms, thyroid ultrasound and orbital computed tomography, were what diagnosis relied on. This entry belongs to a study of Graves' ophthalmopathy and Graves' hyperthyroidism. Notes on the study in general: Ophthalmopathy cases were distinguished from stable hyperthyroidism by a 13-signature model, reaching around 88% sensitivity and approximately 81% specificity.

Using RNA transcripts, the TCR beta CDR3 regions were amplified. First-round RT-PCR used HTBI primers; second-round multiplex PCR followed. MiXCR, run by TCRdb on the multiplex PCR reads, gives a single entry per CDR3 protein. This sample has about 1.2 million distinct CDR3 sequences, with 35% to 40% found just once. This chain joins TRBV10-3 and TRBJ2-7; the D is unclear. The sequenced sample was peripheral blood or thyroid tissue (not recorded which). The TCR comes from an adult man with Graves' hyperthyroidism. CDR3 coding DNA: TGTGCCATCAGTGAGTCAGGCAGCTACGAGCAGTACTTC. It encodes CAISESGSYEQYF.